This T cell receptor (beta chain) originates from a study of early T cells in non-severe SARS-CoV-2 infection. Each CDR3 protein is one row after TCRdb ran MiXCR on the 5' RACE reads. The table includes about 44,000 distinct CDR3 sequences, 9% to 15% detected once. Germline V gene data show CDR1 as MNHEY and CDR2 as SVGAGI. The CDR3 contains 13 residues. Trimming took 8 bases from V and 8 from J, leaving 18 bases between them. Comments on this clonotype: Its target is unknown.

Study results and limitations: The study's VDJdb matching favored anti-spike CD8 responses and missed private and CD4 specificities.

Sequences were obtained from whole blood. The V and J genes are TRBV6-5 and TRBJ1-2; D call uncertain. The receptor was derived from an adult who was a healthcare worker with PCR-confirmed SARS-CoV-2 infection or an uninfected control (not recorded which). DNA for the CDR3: TGTGCCAGCCGGGCCCCCCTGAGTGGAGGCTACACCTTC. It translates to CASRAPLSGGYTF.